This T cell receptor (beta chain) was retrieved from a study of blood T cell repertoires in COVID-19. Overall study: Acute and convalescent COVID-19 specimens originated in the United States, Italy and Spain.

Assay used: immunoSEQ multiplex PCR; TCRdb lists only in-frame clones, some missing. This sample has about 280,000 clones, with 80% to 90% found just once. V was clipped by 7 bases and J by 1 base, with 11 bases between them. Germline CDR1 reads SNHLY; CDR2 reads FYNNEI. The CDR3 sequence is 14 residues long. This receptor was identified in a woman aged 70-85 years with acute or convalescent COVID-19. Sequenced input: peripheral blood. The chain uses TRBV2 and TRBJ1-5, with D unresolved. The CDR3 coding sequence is TGTGCCAGCATGTACAGCAGAAGCAATCAGCCCCAGCATTTT. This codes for CASMYSRSNQPQHF. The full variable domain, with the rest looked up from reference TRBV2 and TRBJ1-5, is EPEVTQTPSHQVTQMGQEVILRCVPISNHLYFYWYRQILGQKVEFLVSFYNNEISEKSEIFDDQFSVERPDGSNFTLKIRSTKLEDSAMYFCASMYSRSNQPQHFGDGTRLSIL.